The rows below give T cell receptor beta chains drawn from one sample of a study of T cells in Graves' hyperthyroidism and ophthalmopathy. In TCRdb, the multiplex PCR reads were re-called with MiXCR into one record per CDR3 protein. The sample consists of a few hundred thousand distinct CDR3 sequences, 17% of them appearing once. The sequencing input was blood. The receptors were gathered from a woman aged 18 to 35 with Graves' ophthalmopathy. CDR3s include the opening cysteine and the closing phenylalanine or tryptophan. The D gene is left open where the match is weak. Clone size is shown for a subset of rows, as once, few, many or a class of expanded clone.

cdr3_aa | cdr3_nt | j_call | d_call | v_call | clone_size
CSARDYQGANTGELFF | TGCAGTGCTAGAGATTACCAGGGGGCGAACACCGGGGAGCTGTTTTTT | TRBJ2-2 | TRBD1 | TRBV20-1 | .
CASSLLDPTALNYGYTF | TGTGCCAGCAGCTTGTTAGACCCGACAGCATTGAACTATGGCTACACCTTC | TRBJ1-2 | . | TRBV13 | .
CSARDRGRAPNEQFF | TGCAGTGCTAGAGATAGGGGCAGGGCCCCGAATGAGCAGTTCTTC | TRBJ2-1 | . | TRBV20-1 | few
CASSLDPVVTDTQYF | TGTGCCAGCAGCTTAGACCCCGTTGTCACAGATACGCAGTATTTT | TRBJ2-3 | . | TRBV7-2 | many
CSVVQGAAPNTGELFF | TGCAGCGTTGTCCAGGGGGCGGCCCCGAACACCGGGGAGCTGTTTTTT | TRBJ2-2 | TRBD1 | TRBV29-1 | .
CASSESRQLSGNTIYF | TGTGCCAGCAGTGAATCTCGACAGCTCTCTGGAAACACCATATATTTT | TRBJ1-3 | . | TRBV2 | .
CAWILPGQGNTIYF | TGTGCCTGGATTCTCCCGGGACAGGGAAACACCATATATTTT | TRBJ1-3 | TRBD1 | TRBV30 | many
CASSLNGGFNGEQFF | TGTGCCAGCAGCTTAAATGGGGGGTTCAATGGTGAGCAGTTCTTC | TRBJ2-1 | . | TRBV7-3 | many
CSVRSGHEQYF | TGCAGCGTTAGAAGCGGCCACGAGCAGTACTTC | TRBJ2-7 | . | TRBV29-1 | .
CASSQDASGSYVLQYF | TGTGCCAGCAGCCAAGATGCTAGCGGAAGCTATGTTCTGCAGTACTTC | TRBJ2-7 | TRBD2 | TRBV3-1 | few
CASSLSTGRRETQYF | TGTGCCAGCAGCTTGTCTACGGGGAGGCGAGAGACCCAGTACTTC | TRBJ2-5 | . | TRBV5-8 | many
CATRGGALSDEKLFF | TGTGCCACCAGGGGAGGGGCGCTTTCGGATGAAAAACTGTTTTTT | TRBJ1-4 | . | TRBV15 | few
CASSFDRVNNEQFF | TGTGCCAGCAGCTTTGACAGGGTTAACAATGAGCAGTTCTTC | TRBJ2-1 | TRBD1 | TRBV11-2 | many
CASSTATGPVEQYF | TGTGCCAGTAGTACAGCGACAGGGCCGGTGGAGCAGTACTTC | TRBJ2-7 | TRBD1 | TRBV19 | .
CAWSVNRGDLNTGELFF | TGTGCCTGGAGCGTTAACCGGGGGGACCTGAACACCGGGGAGCTGTTTTTT | TRBJ2-2 | TRBD2 | TRBV30 | many
CASSEIADPYNEQFF | TGTGCCAGCAGTGAAATCGCGGACCCTTACAATGAGCAGTTCTTC | TRBJ2-1 | . | TRBV2 | few
CASRKGNLQETQYF | TGTGCCAGCAGGAAGGGGAATCTACAAGAGACCCAGTACTTC | TRBJ2-5 | . | TRBV6-1 | many
CAWSSSNTEAFF | TGTGCCTGGAGTAGTTCGAACACTGAAGCTTTCTTT | TRBJ1-1 | . | TRBV30 | few
CAGPSRELADTQYF | TGTGCCGGGCCCTCGCGGGAGCTCGCAGATACGCAGTATTTT | TRBJ2-3 | TRBD2 | TRBV2 | few
CASSFKGGRGEAFF | TGTGCCAGCAGTTTTAAGGGGGGCCGCGGTGAAGCTTTCTTT | TRBJ1-1 | . | TRBV28 | many
CASSYGFTGGNEQFF | TGTGCCAGCAGTTATGGCTTCACAGGAGGCAATGAGCAGTTCTTC | TRBJ2-1 | . | TRBV6-1 | few
CASSIEGQPQHF | TGTGCCAGTAGTATAGAAGGCCAGCCCCAGCATTTT | TRBJ1-5 | . | TRBV19 | few
CASSPSAYEQYF | TGTGCCAGCAGCCCTTCGGCCTACGAGCAGTACTTC | TRBJ2-7 | . | TRBV7-9 | many
CASSQNLGALNYGYTF | TGTGCCAGCAGCCAAAATTTAGGGGCCCTCAACTATGGCTACACCTTC | TRBJ1-2 | . | TRBV3-1 | few
CASSHPQGAYGYTF | TGTGCCAGCAGTCATCCCCAGGGGGCCTATGGCTACACCTTC | TRBJ1-2 | TRBD1 | TRBV28 | many
CAISESGVGKRYEQYF | TGTGCCATCAGTGAGTCCGGGGTGGGGAAACGCTACGAGCAGTACTTC | TRBJ2-7 | . | TRBV10-3 | .
CASSYRAPNTEAFF | TGCGCCAGCAGCTACCGGGCTCCGAACACTGAAGCTTTCTTT | TRBJ1-1 | . | TRBV5-1 | few
CASSYNSANQETQYF | TGTGCCAGCAGTTACAATAGCGCTAATCAAGAGACCCAGTACTTC | TRBJ2-5 | . | TRBV6-2/TRBV6-3 | .
CASSTPRTDLNTEAFF | TGTGCCAGCAGCACCCCGAGGACAGACCTGAACACTGAAGCTTTCTTT | TRBJ1-1 | . | TRBV7-9 | few
CATSRHREMKHNEQFF | TGTGCCACCAGCAGACACAGGGAGATGAAGCACAATGAGCAGTTCTTC | TRBJ2-1 | . | TRBV15 | many
CSGGIKGDTEAFF | TGCAGCGGAGGAATCAAAGGGGACACTGAAGCTTTCTTT | TRBJ1-1 | . | TRBV29-1 | .
CASSLGQTYLDEQFF | TGTGCCAGCAGCTTAGGACAAACGTATCTGGATGAGCAGTTCTTC | TRBJ2-1 | . | TRBV7-3 | few
CASSWQTGGNYEQYF | TGTGCCAGCAGTTGGCAGACAGGGGGCAACTACGAGCAGTACTTC | TRBJ2-7 | TRBD1 | TRBV6-2/TRBV6-3 | once
CASSECKSWRCNQPQHF | TGCGCCAGCAGTGAGTGCAAATCGTGGCGGTGCAATCAGCCCCAGCATTTT | TRBJ1-5 | . | TRBV10-1 | many
CASSLATSRINEQFF | TGCGCCAGCAGCTTGGCCACTAGCAGGATAAATGAGCAGTTCTTC | TRBJ2-1 | . | TRBV5-1 | once
CASSPLPMGLAGVISYNEQFF | TGTGCCAGCAGTCCATTACCTATGGGACTAGCGGGGGTCATATCCTACAATGAGCAGTTCTTC | TRBJ2-1 | TRBD2 | TRBV12-3/TRBV12-4 | .
CASSDTSGGFNEQFF | TGTGCCAGCAGCGACACTAGCGGGGGATTCAATGAGCAGTTCTTC | TRBJ2-1 | TRBD2 | TRBV5-4 | .
CASSQRLGGGNTIYF | TGTGCCAGCAGCCAACGCCTGGGAGGTGGAAACACCATATATTTT | TRBJ1-3 | . | TRBV3-1 | .
CSVLTSLRETQYF | TGCAGTGTTCTAACATCCCTGCGAGAGACCCAGTACTTC | TRBJ2-5 | . | TRBV20-1 | few
CASSQGLAGGADTQYF | TGTGCCAGCAGCCAAGGACTAGCGGGGGGTGCAGATACGCAGTATTTT | TRBJ2-3 | TRBD2 | TRBV14 | few
CASSPRDGTEAFF | TGTGCCAGCTCACCACGGGACGGGACTGAAGCTTTCTTT | TRBJ1-1 | . | TRBV18 | many
CASSFWQVPENTEAFF | TGTGCCAGCAGTTTTTGGCAGGTCCCTGAGAACACTGAAGCTTTCTTT | TRBJ1-1 | . | TRBV12-3/TRBV12-4 | many
CASSELADSTDTQYF | TGTGCCAGCAGTGAGTTGGCGGATAGCACAGATACGCAGTATTTT | TRBJ2-3 | . | TRBV2 | many
CSVLKAGQLWGSYEQYF | TGCAGCGTCCTCAAAGCCGGACAGCTCTGGGGTTCCTACGAGCAGTACTTC | TRBJ2-7 | . | TRBV29-1 | .
CSAPGWDTGELFF | TGCAGTGCCCCTGGTTGGGACACCGGGGAGCTGTTTTTT | TRBJ2-2 | . | TRBV20-1 | .
CASSSDRADTQYF | TGTGCCAGCAGCTCTGACAGAGCAGATACGCAGTATTTT | TRBJ2-3 | . | TRBV7-6 | many
CASSATTSGTYEQYF | TGCGCCAGCAGCGCAACGACTAGCGGGACCTACGAGCAGTACTTC | TRBJ2-7 | TRBD2 | TRBV5-1 | .
CASSLVRGLNTEAFF | TGTGCCAGCAGCTTAGTTCGAGGGCTGAACACTGAAGCTTTCTTT | TRBJ1-1 | . | TRBV7-9 | many
CSVDGNPNYGYTF | TGCAGCGTTGATGGAAACCCCAACTATGGCTACACCTTC | TRBJ1-2 | . | TRBV29-1 | .
CASNAGGGYNEQFF | TGTGCCAGCAACGCGGGGGGGGGATACAATGAGCAGTTCTTC | TRBJ2-1 | TRBD2 | TRBV12-3/TRBV12-4 | many
CASSLTGHYTF | TGTGCCAGCAGCTTGACAGGTCATTACACCTTC | TRBJ1-2 | . | TRBV5-6 | .
CSVVGTGVGYTF | TGCAGCGTTGTCGGGACAGGGGTTGGCTACACCTTC | TRBJ1-2 | TRBD1 | TRBV29-1 | .